The 19 T cell receptor beta chains presented below share a single source sample, sequenced in a study of T cells in Graves' hyperthyroidism and ophthalmopathy. It was RNA transcripts that yielded the amplified TCR beta CDR3 regions. The HTBI primer set was used in a first-round RT-PCR of the TCR CDR3. TCRdb re-analysed the multiplex PCR reads in MiXCR, keeping a single row per CDR3 protein. Here the sample spans hundreds of thousands of distinct CDR3 sequences, 38% being singletons. Sequenced material: blood. The receptors originated from a young man with Graves' hyperthyroidism.

This clonotype has ten or more counts. The chain joins TRBV20-1 to TRBJ1-3; the D is unclear. Trimming shortened V by 5 bases and J by 0 bases, and 8 bases separated the two germline ends. CDR3 length: 13 amino acids. Germline lookup yields CDR1 DFQATT and CDR2 SNEGSKA (reference sequence). CDR3 loop: CSALPNSGNTIYF. In DNA form, the CDR3 reads TGCAGTGCTCTGCCGAACTCTGGAAACACCATATATTTT.

The chain combines TRBV12-3 or TRBV12-4 with TRBJ1-1; D possibly corresponds to TRBD1 (6 bases). The V gene lost 5 bases and the J gene lost 7 bases, with 8 bases spanning the gap. This CDR3 has 11 residues. CDR3 coding DNA: TGTGCCAGCAGTAAGGACAGTGAAGCTTTCTTT. This gives the protein CASSKDSEAFF.

In this sample, this clonotype turned up once. This sequence joins TRBV29-1 and TRBJ1-4; no definite D call. The CDR3 length is 12 residues. Germline loops: CDR1 SQVTM, CDR2 ANQGSEA. V lost 0 bases, J lost 8 bases, and 7 bases lay in between. The CDR3 is CSVEDQTEKLFF. Written as DNA, the CDR3 is TGCAGCGTTGAAGATCAAACGGAAAAACTGTTTTTT.

This sequence joins TRBV29-1 and TRBJ1-2, with no clear D. There are 13 residues in the CDR3. Per the germline V gene, CDR1 is SQVTM and CDR2 is ANQGSEA. V was clipped by 1 base and J by 4 bases, with 10 bases between them. The CDR3 bases are TGCAGCGTTGAAGGGGCAGGAACCTATGGCTACACCTTC. It is translated as CSVEGAGTYGYTF.

This chain joins TRBV5-8 and TRBJ2-5, with D perhaps being TRBD1 or TRBD2 (5 bases each). The germline V gene encodes CDR1 SGHTS and CDR2 YDEGEE. This CDR3 is 14 amino acids long. V dropped 4 bases and J dropped 4 bases, with 14 bases sitting between them. CDR3 sequence: CASSPRDGTETQYF. Here the CDR3 DNA reads TGTGCCAGCAGCCCGAGGGACGGGACAGAGACCCAGTACTTC.

This clonotype was detected a few times. This sequence joins TRBV11-2 and TRBJ1-1; D is perhaps TRBD1 (5 bases). Germline V gene data show CDR1 as SGHAT and CDR2 as FQNNGV. CDR3 length: 14 residues. V shed 5 bases and J shed 4 bases, with 14 bases lying between them. The CDR3 sequence is CASSRREGFTEAFF. As DNA, the CDR3 is TGTGCCAGCAGCCGACGGGAGGGGTTCACTGAAGCTTTCTTT.

The chain uses TRBV12-3 or TRBV12-4 and TRBJ2-7, with D hard to call. Trimming removed 3 bases from V and 5 bases from J, with 5 bases in between. The CDR3 extends over 11 amino acids. The DNA of the CDR3 is TGTGCCAGCAGTTTTAACCACGAGCAGTACTTC. This translates into CASSFNHEQYF.

This chain uses TRBV7-9 with TRBJ1-5, with 7 positions matching TRBD1. The V gene's germline CDR1 is SEHNR and CDR2 FQNEAQ (reference sequence). After removal of 5 bases from V and 4 bases from J, the junction contained 8 bases not matched to a gene. The CDR3 contains 15 residues. DNA of the CDR3: TGTGCCAGCAGCGCCCCCGGGACAGAGAATCAGCCCCAGCATTTT. Translated, it gives CASSAPGTENQPQHF.

The gene calls are TRBV20-1 and TRBJ2-1; D unclear. This CDR3 has 13 amino acids. From germline, CDR1 is DFQATT and CDR2 SNEGSKA (reference sequence). The V end lost 5 bases, the J end lost 0 bases, and 8 bases lay between the germline ends. CDR3 sequence (DNA): TGCAGTGCTCATAGGAGCTCCTACAATGAGCAGTTCTTC. Its translation is CSAHRSSYNEQFF.

The rearrangement uses TRBV11-2 and TRBJ1-1, with D possibly being TRBD1 (5 bases). V dropped 6 bases and J dropped 6 bases, with 14 bases sitting between them. The CDR3 consists of 13 residues. CDR1 and CDR2 (germline): SGHAT, FQNNGV. The CDR3 region is CASSRPGTAEAFF. DNA for the CDR3: TGTGCCAGCAGTCGCCCCGGGACGGCTGAAGCTTTCTTT. Full variable domain (rest looked up from reference TRBV11-2 and TRBJ1-1): EAGVAQSPRYKIIEKRQSVAFWCNPISGHATLYWYQQILGQGPKLLIQFQNNGVVDDSQLPKDRFSAERLKGVDSTLKIQPAKLEDSAVYLCASSRPGTAEAFFGQGTRLTVV.

Ten or more counts support this clonotype. V is TRBV19 and J is TRBJ1-5; 10 bases are shared with TRBD1. This CDR3 region has 15 residues. V shed 6 bases, J shed 4 bases, and the junction held 6 bases outside the gene matches. CDR1 and CDR2 (germline): LNHDA, SQIVND (reference sequence). The CDR3: CASRTGTGDNQPQHF. CDR3 bases: TGTGCCAGTAGGACCGGGACAGGGGATAATCAGCCCCAGCATTTT.

Notes on this clonotype: This may be a read error, as it is one base from a much larger clone. The V call is TRBV19, the J call TRBJ1-5; the D is unclear. The CDR3 spans 14 residues. The V gene's germline CDR1 is LNHDA and CDR2 SQIVND (reference sequence). The DNA of the CDR3 is TGTGTCAGTAACCCGGATGGGGTCAGACAGCCCCAGCATTTT. Translated: CVSNPDGVRQPQHF.

The gene calls are TRBV11-2 and TRBJ2-7; 8 bases line up with TRBD1. The CDR3 extends over 14 amino acids. The V and J ends lost 4 bases and 6 bases, in that order; junction bases with no gene match: 8. Germline CDR1 reads SGHAT; CDR2 reads FQNNGV. CDR3 in amino acids: CASSSWTGMGEQYF. In DNA, the CDR3 is TGTGCCAGCAGCTCCTGGACAGGGATGGGCGAGCAGTACTTC.

In this sample, this clonotype turned up a few times. The chain combines TRBV4-2 with TRBJ1-5; perhaps TRBD1 as D (5 bases). Trimming took off 0 bases at V and 1 base at J, with 10 bases between the two ends. Germline CDR1 and CDR2: LGHNA and YNFKEQ. This CDR3 region has 16 residues. This chain's CDR3 is CASSQDWQGSNQPQHF. In nucleotides, the CDR3 is TGTGCCAGCAGCCAAGACTGGCAGGGCAGCAATCAGCCCCAGCATTTT.

Ten or more counts support this clonotype. V is TRBV2 and J is TRBJ2-5; 14 bases are a match to TRBD2. V lost 7 bases and J lost 5; bases outside the gene matches: 9. The CDR3 extends over 16 amino acids. Germline lookup yields CDR1 SNHLY and CDR2 FYNNEI. The CDR3 reads CASIGGLAGDGETQYF. The CDR3 bases are TGTGCCAGCATCGGGGGACTAGCGGGAGATGGTGAGACCCAGTACTTC.

This clonotype has more than one count but fewer than ten. The CDR3 sequence is CATQSTGESTEAFF. For the CDR3, the DNA is TGTGCCACCCAATCGACAGGGGAAAGTACTGAAGCTTTCTTT. The V call is TRBV12-3 or TRBV12-4, the J call TRBJ1-1, with 8 bases fitting TRBD1. The CDR3 length is 14 residues. V lost 10 bases and J lost 5; bases outside the gene matches: 12.

This clonotype was seen many times. This chain joins TRBV4-3 and TRBJ1-5, with 7 bases that match TRBD1. Trimming at V came to 3 bases and at J to 7 bases, leaving 3 bases not matched to a gene. Per germline, CDR1 LGHNA and CDR2 YSLEER. The CDR3 runs to 13 residues. The CDR3 loop reads CASSHIQGQPQHF. The CDR3 region has the DNA TGCGCCAGCAGCCATATACAGGGGCAGCCCCAGCATTTT.

A few counts support this clonotype. A junction end diverges from the germline sequence, so it may reflect a read error. V usage is TRBV5-1 and J usage is TRBJ2-5; 8 bases map to TRBD1. The CDR3 sequence is 15 residues long. CDR1 is SGHRS and CDR2 is YFSETQ in the germline V gene. CDR3 sequence (DNA): TGTGCCAGCAGCTCAGGACAGGGAATTAAAGAGACCCAGTACTTC. As protein: CASSSGQGIKETQYF.

Ten or more counts support this clonotype. The CDR3 bases are TGTGCCAGCAGCCAAGATTGGGGGGGCAGCTATGGCTACACCTTC. Protein: CASSQDWGGSYGYTF. The chain joins TRBV14 to TRBJ1-2, with a tentative D call TRBD1 (6 bases). This CDR3 has 15 residues. The V and J ends lost 0 bases and 4 bases respectively, with 12 bases between them. The germline gives CDR1 SGHDN, CDR2 FVKESK.